This T cell receptor beta chain emerged from a study of cytomegalovirus exposure and HLA in healthy donors. The CDR3 consists of 15 residues. V lost 2 bases, J lost 2 bases, and 10 bases lay in between. CDR1 and CDR2 (germline): MGHDK, SYGVNS. The PCR ran on 60 Vbeta and 13 Jbeta primers. Generated by immunoSEQ multiplex PCR, the TCRdb table keeps only in-frame clones and is missing some. Among 150,000 or so clones listed, around 80% were seen once. V is TRBV25-1 and J is TRBJ2-1, with D possibly TRBD1 on 6 matching bases. Input material: PBMCs. The clonotype comes from a man between 40 and 49 years old in good health and CMV-seropositive. The CDR3 reads CASSESRTAYNEQFF. In DNA form, the CDR3 reads TGTGCCAGCAGTGAAAGTCGGACAGCCTACAATGAGCAGTTCTTC. The full variable domain, its missing parts supplied by reference TRBV25-1 and TRBJ2-1, is EADIYQTPRYLVIGTGKKITLECSQTMGHDKMYWYQQDPGMELHLIHYSYGVNSTEKGDLSSESTVSRIRTEHFPLTLESARPSHTSQYLCASSESRTAYNEQFFGPGTRLTVL.